These 15 T cell receptor beta chains originate from one sample sequenced in a study of control samples from healthy donors and cancer patients. Libraries were prepared by immunoSEQ multiplex PCR; TCRdb keeps only in-frame clonotypes and omits some of them. The sample contains around 140,000 clones, under 90% of which appear only once. The source material was PBMCs. The receptors stem from a man between 45 and 60 years old with head and neck cancer.

This chain connects TRBV5-1 to TRBJ1-2; D is perhaps TRBD1 (5 bases). CDR1 is SGHRS and CDR2 is YFSETQ in the germline V gene. With 4 bases removed from V and 5 bases from J, the gap between germline ends came to 15 bases. This CDR3 has 14 residues. DNA of the CDR3: TGCGCCAGCAGCCCGGTCGGGGCAGCATATGGCTACACCTTC. Amino acid sequence: CASSPVGAAYGYTF.

The count of this clone is one. V is TRBV10-3 and J is TRBJ2-1, with 7 bases that match TRBD2. The CDR3 is 14 residues long. CDR1 ENHRY and CDR2 SYGVKD come from the germline V gene. The trim removed 1 base at V and 5 bases at J, leaving 2 bases unmatched. The CDR3 here is CAISEFGLDNEQFF. The CDR3 DNA is TGTGCCATCAGTGAGTTCGGACTAGACAATGAGCAGTTCTTC.

The chain joins TRBV7-9 to TRBJ1-3, with 7 bases aligning to TRBD1. Germline CDR1 reads SEHNR; CDR2 reads FQNEAQ (reference sequence). CDR3 length equals 15 residues. V lost 5 bases, J lost 2 bases, and 6 bases stayed unmatched. CDR3 sequence (DNA): TGTGCCAGCAGCGCGACAGGGATCGCTGGAAACACCATATATTTT. It codes for CASSATGIAGNTIYF.

V usage is TRBV24-1 and J usage is TRBJ2-2, with a weak D call TRBD1 (5 bases). Germline loops: CDR1 KGHDR, CDR2 SFDVKD. Trimming took 6 bases from V and 5 from J, leaving 9 bases between them. This CDR3 is 13 amino acids long. The CDR3 DNA reads TGTGCCACCAGTACTGGGGCTACCGGGGAGCTGTTTTTT. Protein product: CATSTGATGELFF.

The V call is TRBV19, the J call TRBJ2-3; D assignment may be TRBD1 or TRBD2 (5 bases each). The CDR3 spans 13 residues. Trimming removed 5 bases from V and 9 bases from J, with 15 bases in between. Germline V gives CDR1 LNHDA, CDR2 SQIVND (reference sequence). CDR3 bases: TGTGCCAGTAGTGGGGGATCCCATGGCACGCAGTATTTT. As protein: CASSGGSHGTQYF.

This chain joins TRBV11-3 and TRBJ2-7, with D perhaps matching TRBD1 (5 bases). The CDR3 has 15 residues. Trimming took 4 bases from V and 2 from J, leaving 15 bases between them. Germline-derived CDR1 and CDR2 are SGHNT and YENEEA. The CDR3 bases are TGTGCCAGCAGCTCTGACAGTATTTCTCCCTACGAGCAGTACTTC. Protein: CASSSDSISPYEQYF.

This rearrangement joins TRBV6-2 or TRBV6-3 to TRBJ2-7; D is unresolved. The CDR3 sequence is 16 residues long. V was clipped by 1 base and J by 3 bases, with 16 bases between them. Per germline, CDR1 MNHEY and CDR2 SVGEGT. The CDR3 sequence: CASSYYSARRDYEQYF. The CDR3, as DNA: TGTGCCAGCAGTTACTATTCGGCTCGACGAGACTACGAGCAGTACTTC.

The V gene is TRBV30, the J gene TRBJ1-2; TRBD1 matches 9 bases. V gave up 0 bases and J gave up 2 bases; unmatched junction bases: 4. The germline V gene has CDR1 GTSNPN and CDR2 SVGIG (reference sequence). CDR3 size: 15 residues. The CDR3 bases are TGTGCCTGGAGTGTGGGACAGGGAGGGAACTATGGCTACACCTTC. This sequence encodes CAWSVGQGGNYGYTF.

This chain links TRBV3-1 (or the pseudogene TRBV3-2) with TRBJ2-7; maybe TRBD2 (6 bases). Trimming pared 4 bases from V and 4 bases from J, leaving 14 bases between. CDR3 size: 14 residues. The germline V gene has CDR1 LGHDT and CDR2 YNNKEL (reference sequence). CDR3 coding DNA: TGTGCCAGCAGCCTGCGTGGGCTAGCGTACGAGCAGTACTTC. Translation gives CASSLRGLAYEQYF.

The chain uses TRBV27 and TRBJ1-2; D may be TRBD1 (5 bases). The CDR3 is 14 residues long. Trimming left V 6 bases short and J 3 bases short, with 14 bases between. Germline lookup yields CDR1 MNHEY and CDR2 SMNVEV (reference sequence). The CDR3: CASSGRGVDYGYTF. The CDR3 coding sequence is TGTGCCAGCAGCGGTCGGGGGGTTGACTATGGCTACACCTTC.

This chain connects TRBV13 to TRBJ1-2; D is ambiguous. This CDR3 has 15 residues. From germline, CDR1 is PRHDT and CDR2 FYEKMQ (reference sequence). Trimming left V 5 bases short and J 2 bases short, with 15 bases between. The CDR3 reads CASSPSERANYGYTF. The CDR3 DNA reads as TGTGCCAGCAGCCCCAGTGAGAGGGCGAACTATGGCTACACCTTC.

The V gene is TRBV10-1, the J gene TRBJ1-1; TRBD1 matches at 8 bases. Germline trimming cut 1 base from V and 4 bases from J; bases unmatched to any gene: 2. The CDR3 totals 14 residues. The germline V gene encodes CDR1 WNHNN and CDR2 SYGVQD (reference sequence). CDR3: CASSEWTGSTEAFF. Written as DNA, the CDR3 is TGCGCCAGCAGTGAGTGGACAGGGAGCACTGAAGCTTTCTTT.

The chain is built from TRBV5-1 and TRBJ2-3, with a weak D call TRBD1 (6 bases). The CDR3 loop spans 15 amino acids. Germline values: CDR1 SGHRS, CDR2 YFSETQ. V gave up 2 bases and J gave up 2 bases, with 12 bases separating them. This chain's CDR3 is CASSLGGSLTDTQYF. DNA for the CDR3: TGCGCCAGCAGCTTAGGGGGATCACTCACAGATACGCAGTATTTT.

The chain carries TRBV11-2 and TRBJ1-5, with TRBD1 matching over 9 bases. Germline loops: CDR1 SGHAT, CDR2 FQNNGV. V lost 6 bases, J lost 12 bases, and 12 bases stayed unmatched. The CDR3 has 14 amino acids. The CDR3 bases are TGTGCCAGCAGTTTTGGACCGGGACAGGGTCACCAGCATTTT. Its translation: CASSFGPGQGHQHF.

V usage is TRBV5-1 and J usage is TRBJ2-1; D might be TRBD2 (5 bases). Germline assignment: CDR1 SGHRS and CDR2 YFSETQ. The CDR3 sequence is 16 residues long. V shed 4 bases and J shed 0 bases, with 14 bases lying between them. The DNA of the CDR3 is TGCGCCAGCAGCGTCCGGGGTTTTTCCTCCTACAATGAGCAGTTCTTC. It is translated as CASSVRGFSSYNEQFF.